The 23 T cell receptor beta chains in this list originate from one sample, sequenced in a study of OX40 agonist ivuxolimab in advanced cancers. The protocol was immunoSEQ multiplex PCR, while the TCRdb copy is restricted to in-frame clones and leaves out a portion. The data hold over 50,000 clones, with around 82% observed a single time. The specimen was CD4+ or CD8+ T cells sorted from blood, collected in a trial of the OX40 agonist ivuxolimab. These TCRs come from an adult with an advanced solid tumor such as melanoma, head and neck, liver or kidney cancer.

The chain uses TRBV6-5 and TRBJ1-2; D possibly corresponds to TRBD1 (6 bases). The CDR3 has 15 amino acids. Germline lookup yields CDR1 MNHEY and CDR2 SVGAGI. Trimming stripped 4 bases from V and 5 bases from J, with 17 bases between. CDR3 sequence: CASSSDSLHRYGYTF. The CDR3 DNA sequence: TGTGCCAGCAGTTCGGACAGCCTGCACCGTTATGGCTACACCTTC.

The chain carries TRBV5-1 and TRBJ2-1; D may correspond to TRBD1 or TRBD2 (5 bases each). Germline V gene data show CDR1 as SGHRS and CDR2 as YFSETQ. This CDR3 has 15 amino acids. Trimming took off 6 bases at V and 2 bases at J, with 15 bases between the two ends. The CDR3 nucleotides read TGCGCCAGCACCCGTGACGGGGACGCCTACAATGAGCAGTTCTTC. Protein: CASTRDGDAYNEQFF.

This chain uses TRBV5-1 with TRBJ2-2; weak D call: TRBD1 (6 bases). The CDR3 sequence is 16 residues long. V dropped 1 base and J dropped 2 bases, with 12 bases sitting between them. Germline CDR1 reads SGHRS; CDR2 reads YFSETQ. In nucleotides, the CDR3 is TGCGCCAGCAGCTTGATCGGACAGCTAAACACCGGGGAGCTGTTTTTT. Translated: CASSLIGQLNTGELFF.

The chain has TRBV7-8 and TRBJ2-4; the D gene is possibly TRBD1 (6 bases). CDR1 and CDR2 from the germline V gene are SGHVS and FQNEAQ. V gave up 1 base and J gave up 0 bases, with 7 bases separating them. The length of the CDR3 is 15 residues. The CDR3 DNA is TGTGCCAGCAGCTTAGAGACAGGAGCCAAAAACATTCAGTACTTC. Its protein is CASSLETGAKNIQYF.

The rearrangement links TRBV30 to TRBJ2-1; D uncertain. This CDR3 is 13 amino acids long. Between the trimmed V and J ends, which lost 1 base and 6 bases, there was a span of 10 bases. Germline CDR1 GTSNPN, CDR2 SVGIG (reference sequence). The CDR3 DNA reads TGTGCCTGGAGTGCCCGGGCAGTCAATGAGCAGTTCTTC. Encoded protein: CAWSARAVNEQFF.

Here the CDR3 reads CASTSGYNEQFF. The CDR3 DNA reads TGTGCCAGCACTAGCGGCTACAATGAGCAGTTCTTC. V usage is TRBV28 and J usage is TRBJ2-1; 7 bases match TRBD2. V was clipped by 7 bases and J by 3 bases; unmatched bases: 0. Germline V lookup: CDR1 MDHEN, CDR2 SYDVKM. This CDR3 comprises 12 residues.

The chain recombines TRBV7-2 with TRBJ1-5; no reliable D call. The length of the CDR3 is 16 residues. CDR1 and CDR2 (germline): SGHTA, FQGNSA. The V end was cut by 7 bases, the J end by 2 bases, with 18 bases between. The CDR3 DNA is TGTGCCAGCACCACAGACGTAGGGTTTGGCAATCAGCCCCAGCATTTT. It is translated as CASTTDVGFGNQPQHF.

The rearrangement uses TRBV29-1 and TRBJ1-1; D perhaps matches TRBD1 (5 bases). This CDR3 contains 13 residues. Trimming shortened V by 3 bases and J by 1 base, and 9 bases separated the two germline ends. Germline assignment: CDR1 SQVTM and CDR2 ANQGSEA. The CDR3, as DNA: TGCAGCGTTGATAAGGGGACGAACACTGAAGCTTTCTTT. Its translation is CSVDKGTNTEAFF.

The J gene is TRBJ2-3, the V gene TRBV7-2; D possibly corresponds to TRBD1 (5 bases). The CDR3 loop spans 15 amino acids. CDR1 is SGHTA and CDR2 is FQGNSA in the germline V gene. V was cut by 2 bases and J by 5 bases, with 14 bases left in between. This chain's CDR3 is CASSLSRAGQDTQYF. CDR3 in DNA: TGTGCCAGCAGCTTAAGCCGGGCAGGGCAAGATACGCAGTATTTT.

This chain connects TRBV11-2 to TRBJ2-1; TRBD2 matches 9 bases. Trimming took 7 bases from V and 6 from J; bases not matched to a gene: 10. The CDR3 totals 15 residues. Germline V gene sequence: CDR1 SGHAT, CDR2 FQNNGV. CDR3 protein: CASTRRGAGGNEQFF. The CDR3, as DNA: TGTGCCAGCACCCGAAGGGGAGCGGGGGGCAATGAGCAGTTCTTC.

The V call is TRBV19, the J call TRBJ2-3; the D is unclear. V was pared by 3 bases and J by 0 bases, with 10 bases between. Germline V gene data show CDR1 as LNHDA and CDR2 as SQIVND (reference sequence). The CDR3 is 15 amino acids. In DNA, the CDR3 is TGTGCCAGTAGTATTCGTACAGCTAGCACAGATACGCAGTATTTT. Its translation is CASSIRTASTDTQYF.

The CDR3 sequence is CASSQDPAGNEKLFF. CDR3 nucleotide sequence: TGTGCCAGCAGCCAAGATCCGGCAGGGAATGAAAAACTGTTTTTT. This chain connects TRBV4-2 to TRBJ1-4; D perhaps matches TRBD1 (5 bases). Germline V gene sequence: CDR1 LGHNA, CDR2 YNFKEQ. The CDR3 is 15 residues long. V lost 0 bases, J lost 5 bases, and 10 bases lay in between.

The CDR3 DNA reads as TGTGCCAGCAGCTTAGCCCGACAGGGGGAAGGCTACACCTTC. It is translated as CASSLARQGEGYTF. The chain is built from TRBV7-8 and TRBJ1-2; 9 bases line up with TRBD1. J gave up 8 bases and V 0 bases, and 4 bases lay outside the gene matches. The germline V gene encodes CDR1 SGHVS and CDR2 FQNEAQ. The CDR3 loop spans 14 amino acids. Supplemented by reference TRBV7-8 and TRBJ1-2, the full variable domain reads GAGVSQSPRYKVAKRGQDVALRCDPISGHVSLFWYQQALGQGPEFLTYFQNEAQLDKSGLPSDRFFAERPEGSVSTLKIQRTQQEDSAVYLCASSLARQGEGYTFGSGTRLTVV.

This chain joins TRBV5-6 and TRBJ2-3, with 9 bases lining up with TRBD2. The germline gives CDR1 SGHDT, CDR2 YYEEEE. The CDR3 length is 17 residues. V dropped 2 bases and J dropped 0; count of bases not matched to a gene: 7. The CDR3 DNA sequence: TGTGCCAGCAGCTTTCCTAGCGGGGATTCTAGCACAGATACGCAGTATTTT. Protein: CASSFPSGDSSTDTQYF.

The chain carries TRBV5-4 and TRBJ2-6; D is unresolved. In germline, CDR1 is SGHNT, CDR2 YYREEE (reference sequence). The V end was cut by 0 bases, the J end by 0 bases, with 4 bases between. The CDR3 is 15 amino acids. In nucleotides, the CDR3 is TGTGCCAGCAGCTTGGCCCTCTCTGGGGCCAACGTCCTGACTTTC. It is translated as CASSLALSGANVLTF.

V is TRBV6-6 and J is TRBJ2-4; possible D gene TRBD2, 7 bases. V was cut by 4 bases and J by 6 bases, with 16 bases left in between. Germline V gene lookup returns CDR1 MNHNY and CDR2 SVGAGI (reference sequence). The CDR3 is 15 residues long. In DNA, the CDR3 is TGTGCCAGCAGTTTAGGGGGAGGGCCCGGAAACATTCAGTACTTC. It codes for CASSLGGGPGNIQYF.

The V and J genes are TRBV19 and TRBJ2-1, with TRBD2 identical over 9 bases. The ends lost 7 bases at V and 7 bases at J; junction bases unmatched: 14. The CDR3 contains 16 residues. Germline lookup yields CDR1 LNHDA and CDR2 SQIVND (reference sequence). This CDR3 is CASTTAGGVGPNEQFF. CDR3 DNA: TGTGCCAGTACCACCGCGGGGGGGGTAGGACCAAATGAGCAGTTCTTC.

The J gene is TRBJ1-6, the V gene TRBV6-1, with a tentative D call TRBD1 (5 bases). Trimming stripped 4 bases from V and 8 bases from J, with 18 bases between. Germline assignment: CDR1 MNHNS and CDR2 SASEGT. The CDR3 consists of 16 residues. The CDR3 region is CASSVQGTPIDSPLHF. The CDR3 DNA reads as TGTGCCAGCAGTGTGCAGGGTACGCCTATCGATTCACCCCTCCACTTT.

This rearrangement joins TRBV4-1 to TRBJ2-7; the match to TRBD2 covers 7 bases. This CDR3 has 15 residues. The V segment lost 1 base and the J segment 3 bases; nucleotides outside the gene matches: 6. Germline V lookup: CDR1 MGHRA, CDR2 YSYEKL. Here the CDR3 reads CASSQGTSVRYEQYF. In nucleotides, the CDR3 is TGCGCCAGCAGCCAAGGCACTAGCGTCCGCTACGAGCAGTACTTC.

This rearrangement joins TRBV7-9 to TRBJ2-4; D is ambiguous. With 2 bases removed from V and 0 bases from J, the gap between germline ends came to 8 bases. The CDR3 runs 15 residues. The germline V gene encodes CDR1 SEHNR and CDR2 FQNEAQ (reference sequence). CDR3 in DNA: TGTGCCAGCAGCTTAAACACAGTAGCCAAAAACATTCAGTACTTC. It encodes CASSLNTVAKNIQYF.

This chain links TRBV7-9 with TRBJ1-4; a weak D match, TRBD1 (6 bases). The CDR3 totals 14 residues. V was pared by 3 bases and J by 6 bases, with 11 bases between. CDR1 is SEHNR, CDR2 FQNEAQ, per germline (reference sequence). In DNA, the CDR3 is TGTGCCAGCAGCTTGTCAGGGGACGATGAAAAACTGTTTTTT. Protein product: CASSLSGDDEKLFF.

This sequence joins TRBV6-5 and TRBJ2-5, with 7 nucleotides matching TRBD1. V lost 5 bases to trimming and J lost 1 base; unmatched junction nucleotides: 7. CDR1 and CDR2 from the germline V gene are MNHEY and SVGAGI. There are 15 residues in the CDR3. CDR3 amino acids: CASSNHRTGQETQYF. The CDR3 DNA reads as TGTGCCAGCAGTAACCATCGGACAGGCCAAGAGACCCAGTACTTC.

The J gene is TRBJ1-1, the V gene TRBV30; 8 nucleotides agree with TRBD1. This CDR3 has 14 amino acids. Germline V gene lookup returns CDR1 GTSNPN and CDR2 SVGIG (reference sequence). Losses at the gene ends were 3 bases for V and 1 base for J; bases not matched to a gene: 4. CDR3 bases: TGTGCCTGGAGGAAACAGGGGGGGAACACTGAAGCTTTCTTT. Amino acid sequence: CAWRKQGGNTEAFF.